The present T cell receptor beta chain was sequenced within a study of blood T cell repertoires in COVID-19. The overall study: The United States, Italy and Spain provided the acute and convalescent COVID-19 samples. Sources were T cells, B-cell-depleted T cells, or PBMCs; the material itself was cDNA or gDNA.

The authors' processing: Amplification of reference gene primers provided the estimated nucleated cell counts. Assay used: immunoSEQ multiplex PCR; TCRdb lists only in-frame clones, some missing. The V and J calls and clone size come from that table; D and trimming were worked out from the DNA. Counted here are hundreds of thousands of clones, approximately 90% occurring once; the ten biggest clones make up about 4.2%. This clone was recorded a few times. Input material: peripheral blood. The sequence came from a man aged 40-49 years with acute or convalescent COVID-19.

In DNA, the CDR3 is TGTGCCAGCAGTGTCCCAGATAGCAATCAGCCCCAGCATTTT. Translating it yields CASSVPDSNQPQHF. The chain links TRBV2 to TRBJ1-5; D ambiguous. The germline V and J ends were trimmed by 4 bases and 0 bases, with 7 bases remaining between them. The CDR3 length is 14 residues. Germline CDR1 is SNHLY and CDR2 is FYNNEI.